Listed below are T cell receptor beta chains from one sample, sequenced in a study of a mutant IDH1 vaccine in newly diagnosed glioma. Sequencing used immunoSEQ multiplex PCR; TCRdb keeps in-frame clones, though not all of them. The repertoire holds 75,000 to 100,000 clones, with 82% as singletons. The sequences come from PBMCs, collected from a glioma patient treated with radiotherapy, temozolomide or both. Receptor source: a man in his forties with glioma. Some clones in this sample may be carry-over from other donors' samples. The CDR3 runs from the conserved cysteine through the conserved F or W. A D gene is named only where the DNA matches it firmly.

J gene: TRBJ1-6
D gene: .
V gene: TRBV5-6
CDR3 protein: CASSLGGMGANSPLHF
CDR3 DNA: TGTGCCAGCAGCTTAGGGGGGATGGGGGCAAATTCACCCCTCCACTTT

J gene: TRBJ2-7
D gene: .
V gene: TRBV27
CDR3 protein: CASSQGLPLFEQYF
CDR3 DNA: TGTGCCAGCAGCCAGGGGCTACCGCTGTTCGAGCAGTACTTC

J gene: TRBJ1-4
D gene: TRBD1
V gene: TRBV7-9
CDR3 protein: CASSLSGTDEKLFF
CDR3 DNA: TGTGCCAGCAGCTTATCGGGGACAGATGAAAAACTGTTTTTT

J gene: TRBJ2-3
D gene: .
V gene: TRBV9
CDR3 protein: CASSPGWGTDTQYF
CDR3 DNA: TGTGCCAGCAGCCCAGGGTGGGGCACAGATACGCAGTATTTT

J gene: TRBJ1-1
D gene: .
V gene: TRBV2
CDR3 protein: CASTRGGPRTEAFF
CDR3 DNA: TGTGCCAGCACCCGGGGGGGGCCTCGCACTGAAGCTTTCTTT

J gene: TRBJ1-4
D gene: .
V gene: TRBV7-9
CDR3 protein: CASSLGVANEKLFF
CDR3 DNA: TGTGCCAGCAGCTTGGGGGTGGCTAATGAAAAACTGTTTTTT

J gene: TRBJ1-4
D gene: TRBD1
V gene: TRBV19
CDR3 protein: CASSISGQGYEKLFF
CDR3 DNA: TGTGCCAGTAGTATTAGTGGACAGGGGTATGAAAAACTGTTTTTT

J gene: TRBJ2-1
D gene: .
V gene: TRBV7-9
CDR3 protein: CASSLGQVSYNEQFF
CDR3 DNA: TGTGCCAGCAGCTTGGGGCAGGTCTCCTACAATGAGCAGTTCTTC

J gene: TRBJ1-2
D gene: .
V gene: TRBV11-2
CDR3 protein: CASSFGQNYGYTF
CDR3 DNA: TGTGCCAGCAGCTTCGGACAAAACTATGGCTACACCTTC

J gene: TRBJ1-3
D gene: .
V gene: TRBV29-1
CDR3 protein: CSAAQANTIYF
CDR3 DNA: TGCAGCGCCGCACAGGCGAACACCATATATTTT

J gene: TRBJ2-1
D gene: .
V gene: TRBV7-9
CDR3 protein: CASSIRQSSYNEQFF
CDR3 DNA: TGTGCCAGCAGCATTAGACAGAGCTCCTACAATGAGCAGTTCTTC

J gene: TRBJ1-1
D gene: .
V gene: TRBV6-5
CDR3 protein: CASSYSRAVGSEAFF
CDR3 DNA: TGTGCCAGCAGTTACTCGAGAGCTGTGGGGTCTGAAGCTTTCTTT